This T cell receptor (beta chain) was found in a study of radiotherapy plus CTLA-4 blockade in lung cancer. The CDR3 totals 16 residues. Trimming removed 1 base from V and 3 bases from J; junction bases left unmatched: 2. The germline V gene encodes CDR1 SGHTA and CDR2 FQGTGA. Sequenced by immunoSEQ multiplex PCR; TCRdb stores in-frame clones only, minus some. This table holds over 35,000 clones, approximately 71% found once. The sequencing here drew on peripheral blood, taken from a patient treated with radiotherapy plus ipilimumab. This clonotype was obtained from a human donor with non-small cell lung cancer whose response to radiotherapy plus ipilimumab could not be evaluated. This chain joins TRBV7-3 and TRBJ2-3; the match to TRBD2 covers 12 bases. The CDR3 loop reads CASSLRTSGGTDTQYF. In DNA form, the CDR3 reads TGTGCCAGCAGCTTAAGAACTAGCGGGGGGACAGATACGCAGTATTTT.